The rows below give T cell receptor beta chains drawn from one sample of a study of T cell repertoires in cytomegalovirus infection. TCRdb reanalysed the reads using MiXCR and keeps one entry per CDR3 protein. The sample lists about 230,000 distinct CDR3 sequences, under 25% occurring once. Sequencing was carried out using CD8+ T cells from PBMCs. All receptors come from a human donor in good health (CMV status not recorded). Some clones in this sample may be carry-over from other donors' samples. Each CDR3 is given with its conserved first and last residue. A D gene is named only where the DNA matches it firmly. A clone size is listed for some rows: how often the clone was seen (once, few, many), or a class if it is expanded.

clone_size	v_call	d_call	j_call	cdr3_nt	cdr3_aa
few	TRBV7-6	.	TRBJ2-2	TGTGCCAGCAGCTTAGGCCGGGGGCTAGAATCCGGGGAGCTGTTTTTT	CASSLGRGLESGELFF
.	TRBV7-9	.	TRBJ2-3	TGTGCCAGCAGCCCGCGGGACACAGATACGCAGTATTTT	CASSPRDTDTQYF
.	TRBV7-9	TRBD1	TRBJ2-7	TGTGCCAGCGCCAGGCGGACAGGGGGACTTGAGCAGTACTTC	CASARRTGGLEQYF
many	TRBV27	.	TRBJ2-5	TGTGCCAGCAGTCCTATCATGGGGGCCTTCCAAGAGACCCAGTACTTC	CASSPIMGAFQETQYF
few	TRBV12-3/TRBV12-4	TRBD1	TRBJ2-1	TGTGCCAGCAGTTCGTCGATTGGACAGGGATGGGTTGATGAGCAGTTCTTC	CASSSSIGQGWVDEQFF
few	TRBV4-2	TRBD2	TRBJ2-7	TGTGCCAGCAGCCGGGAGGCGGGGGGCAACTACGAGCAGTACTTC	CASSREAGGNYEQYF
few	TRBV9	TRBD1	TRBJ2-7	TGTGCCAGCACTAGGGGGGACAGGGGTTACGAGCAGTACTTC	CASTRGDRGYEQYF
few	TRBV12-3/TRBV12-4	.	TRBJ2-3	TGTGCCAGCAGTTTAACGGGGGGCCCCACAGATACGCAGTATTTT	CASSLTGGPTDTQYF
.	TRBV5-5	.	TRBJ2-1	TGTGCCAGCAGCCCTTCGGCAGGGGATTTCTACAATGAGCAGTTCTTC	CASSPSAGDFYNEQFF
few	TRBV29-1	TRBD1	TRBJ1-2	TGCAGCGTTGAAGATCGGGGACAGCTGACGCCCTATGGCTACACCTTC	CSVEDRGQLTPYGYTF
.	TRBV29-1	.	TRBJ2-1	TGCAGCGTTGAAGATCGGAGCAATGAGCAGTTCTTC	CSVEDRSNEQFF
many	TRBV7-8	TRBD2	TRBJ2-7	TGTGCCAGCAGCCCGACCGGGCAGGGAGGGCCCGAGCAGTACTTC	CASSPTGQGGPEQYF
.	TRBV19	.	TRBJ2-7	TGTGCCAGTAGTTGGCGTGCTGGCTACGAGCAGTACTTC	CASSWRAGYEQYF
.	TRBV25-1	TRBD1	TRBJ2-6	TGTGCCAGCAGTGATTCCGGGACAGGGGCCTTTGGGGCCAACGTCCTGACTTTC	CASSDSGTGAFGANVLTF
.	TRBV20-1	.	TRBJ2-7	TGCAGTGCTAGGGCAACAGGGGGCGCGGGAGGCGAGCAGTACTTC	CSARATGGAGGEQYF
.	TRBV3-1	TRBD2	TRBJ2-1	TGTGCCAGCAGCCAAGTTGGCGGGGGGGCAAAAAATGAGCAGTTCTTC	CASSQVGGGAKNEQFF
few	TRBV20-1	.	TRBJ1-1	TGCAGTGCTAGGTTCTCGGAGAGGGGCGCTTTGGGCACTGAAGCTTTCTTT	CSARFSERGALGTEAFF